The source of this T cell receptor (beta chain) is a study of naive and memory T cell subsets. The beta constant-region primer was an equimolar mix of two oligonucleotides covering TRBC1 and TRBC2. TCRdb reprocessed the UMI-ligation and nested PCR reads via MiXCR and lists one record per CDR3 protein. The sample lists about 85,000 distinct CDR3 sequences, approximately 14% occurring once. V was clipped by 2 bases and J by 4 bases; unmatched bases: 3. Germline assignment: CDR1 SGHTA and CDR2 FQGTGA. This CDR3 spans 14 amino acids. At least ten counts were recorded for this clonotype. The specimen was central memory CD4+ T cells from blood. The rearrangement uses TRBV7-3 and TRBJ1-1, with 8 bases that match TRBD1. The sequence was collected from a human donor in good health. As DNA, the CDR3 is TGTGCCAGCAGCTTAGGGACAGGCAGCACTGAAGCTTTCTTT. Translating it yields CASSLGTGSTEAFF. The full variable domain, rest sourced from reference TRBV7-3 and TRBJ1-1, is GAGVSQTPSNKVTEKGKYVELRCDPISGHTALYWYRQSLGQGPEFLIYFQGTGAADDSGLPNDRFFAVRPEGSVSTLKIQRTERGDSAVYLCASSLGTGSTEAFFGQGTRLTVV.